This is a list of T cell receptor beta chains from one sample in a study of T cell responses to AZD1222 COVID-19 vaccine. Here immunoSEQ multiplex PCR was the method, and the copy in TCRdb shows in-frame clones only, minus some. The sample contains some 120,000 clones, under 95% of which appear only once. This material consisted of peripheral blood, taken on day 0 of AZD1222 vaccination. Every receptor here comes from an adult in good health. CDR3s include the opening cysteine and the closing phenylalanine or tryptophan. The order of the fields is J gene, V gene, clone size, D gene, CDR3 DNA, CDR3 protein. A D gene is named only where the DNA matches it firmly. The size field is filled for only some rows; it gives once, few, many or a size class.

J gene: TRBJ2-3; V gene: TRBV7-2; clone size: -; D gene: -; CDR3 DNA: TGTGCCAGCAGCTTAGCAGGCCGGGGTACGCAGTATTTT; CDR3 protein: CASSLAGRGTQYF
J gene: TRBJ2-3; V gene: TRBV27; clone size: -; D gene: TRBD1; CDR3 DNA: TGTGCCAGCAGTCACAGGGGCCCCGATACGCAGTATTTT; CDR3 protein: CASSHRGPDTQYF
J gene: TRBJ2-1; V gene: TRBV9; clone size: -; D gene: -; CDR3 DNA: TGTGCCAGCAGCGTAGGTGCCGGGTCTTACAATGAGCAGTTCTTC; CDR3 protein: CASSVGAGSYNEQFF
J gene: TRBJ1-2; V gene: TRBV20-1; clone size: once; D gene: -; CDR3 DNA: TGCAGTGCTTACACCGACTATGGCTACACCTTC; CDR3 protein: CSAYTDYGYTF
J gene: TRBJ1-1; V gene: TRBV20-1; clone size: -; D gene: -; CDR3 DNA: TGCAGTGCTAGTCTCGGGCGAGAAGCTTTCTTT; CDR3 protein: CSASLGREAFF
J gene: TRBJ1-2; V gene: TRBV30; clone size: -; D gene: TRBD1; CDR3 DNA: TGTGCCTGGTTCCCGTCCAGGGGGATTGGCTACACCTTC; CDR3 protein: CAWFPSRGIGYTF
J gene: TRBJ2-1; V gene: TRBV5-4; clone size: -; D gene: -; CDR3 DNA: TGTGCCAGCAGCTTAGTAGGGGGGGGGAATGAGCAGTTCTTC; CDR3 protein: CASSLVGGGNEQFF
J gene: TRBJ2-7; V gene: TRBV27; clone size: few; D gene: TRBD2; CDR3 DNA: TGTGCCAGCAGTTTATCGGGGGGGGACGAACACTACGAGCAGTACTTC; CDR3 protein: CASSLSGGDEHYEQYF
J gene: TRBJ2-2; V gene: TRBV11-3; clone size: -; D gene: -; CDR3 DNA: TGTGCCAGCAGCTTAGATTACACTAACACCGGGGAGCTGTTTTTT; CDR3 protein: CASSLDYTNTGELFF
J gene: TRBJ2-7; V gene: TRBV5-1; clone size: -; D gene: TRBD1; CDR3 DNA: TGCGCCAGCAGCTCGCGGGACAGGGGAGCGTACGAGCAGTACTTC; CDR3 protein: CASSSRDRGAYEQYF
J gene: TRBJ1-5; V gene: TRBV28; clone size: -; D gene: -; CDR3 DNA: TGTGCCAGCAGTCAACCCCATCAGCCCCAGCATTTT; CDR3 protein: CASSQPHQPQHF
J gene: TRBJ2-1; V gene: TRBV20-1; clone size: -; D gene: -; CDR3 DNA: TGCAGTGCTAGTGGGGAGGCAGGTTACAATGAGCAGTTCTTC; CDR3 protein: CSASGEAGYNEQFF
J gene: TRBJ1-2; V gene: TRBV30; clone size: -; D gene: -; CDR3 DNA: TGTGCCTGGATGCCCCAGGGAAACTATGGCTACACCTTC; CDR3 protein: CAWMPQGNYGYTF
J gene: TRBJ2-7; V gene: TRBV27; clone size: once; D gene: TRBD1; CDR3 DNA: TGTGCCAGCAGTCGTAAAGGACAGGGGGGGACCTACGAGCAGTACTTC; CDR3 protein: CASSRKGQGGTYEQYF
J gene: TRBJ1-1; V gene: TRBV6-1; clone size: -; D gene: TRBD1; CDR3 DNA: TGTGCCAGCGGTCCGACAGGGGTGAACACTGAAGCTTTCTTT; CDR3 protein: CASGPTGVNTEAFF
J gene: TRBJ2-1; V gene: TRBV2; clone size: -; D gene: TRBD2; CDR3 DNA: TGTGCCAGCAGTGAATGGGCTACACCGGGACTAGCGGCCTACAATGAGCAGTTCTTC; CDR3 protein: CASSEWATPGLAAYNEQFF
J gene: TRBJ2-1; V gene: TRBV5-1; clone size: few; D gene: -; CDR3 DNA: TGCGCCAGCAGCTTAGGCAATGAGCAGTTCTTC; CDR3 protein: CASSLGNEQFF
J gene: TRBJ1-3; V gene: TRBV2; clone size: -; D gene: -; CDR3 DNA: TGTGCCAGCACCGGAGATTCTGGAAACACCATATATTTT; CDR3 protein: CASTGDSGNTIYF
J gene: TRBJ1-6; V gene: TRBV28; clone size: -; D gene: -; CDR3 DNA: TGTGCCAGCACCATGGGGGTAACCTGGTCACCCCTCCACTTT; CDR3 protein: CASTMGVTWSPLHF
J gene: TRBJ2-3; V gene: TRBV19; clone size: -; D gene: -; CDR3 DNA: TGTGCCAGTAGTATAAGGGGGAGGACAGATACGCAGTATTTT; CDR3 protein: CASSIRGRTDTQYF
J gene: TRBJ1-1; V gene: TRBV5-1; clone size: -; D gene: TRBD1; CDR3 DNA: TGCGCCAGCAGCTTTGTTGGACAGGGTAGAAGTGAAGCTTTCTTT; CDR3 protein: CASSFVGQGRSEAFF
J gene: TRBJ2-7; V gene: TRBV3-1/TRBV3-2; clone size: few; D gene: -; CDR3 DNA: TGTGCCAGCAGCCAAGGGCCTGCGAAGTACGAGCAGTACTTC; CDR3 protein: CASSQGPAKYEQYF
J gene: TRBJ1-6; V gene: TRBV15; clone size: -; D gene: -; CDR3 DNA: TGTGCCACCAGCAGAGATAAGATTCAGGGTTCACCCCTCCACTTT; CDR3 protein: CATSRDKIQGSPLHF
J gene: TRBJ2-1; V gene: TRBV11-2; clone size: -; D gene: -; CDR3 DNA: TGTGCCAGCAGGGGTGGGGGGACCTCCTACAATGAGCAGTTCTTC; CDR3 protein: CASRGGGTSYNEQFF
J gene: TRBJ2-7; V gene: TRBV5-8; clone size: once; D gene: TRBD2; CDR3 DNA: TGTGCCAGCACCCTCGGGGGGAGCCTCTACGAGCAGTACTTC; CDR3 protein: CASTLGGSLYEQYF
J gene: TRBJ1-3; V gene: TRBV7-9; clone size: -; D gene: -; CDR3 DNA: TGTGCCAGCAGCGGCGAGCATGGAAACACCATATATTTT; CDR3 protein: CASSGEHGNTIYF
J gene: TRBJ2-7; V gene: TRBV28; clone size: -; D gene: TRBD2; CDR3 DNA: TGTGCCAGCAGAATAGGACTAGCGGGGGCCTACGAGCAGTACTTC; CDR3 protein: CASRIGLAGAYEQYF
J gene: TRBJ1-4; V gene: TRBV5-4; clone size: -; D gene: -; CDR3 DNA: TGTGCCAGCAGCTTGGACAGGGAAGCAACTAATGAAAAACTGTTTTTT; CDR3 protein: CASSLDREATNEKLFF
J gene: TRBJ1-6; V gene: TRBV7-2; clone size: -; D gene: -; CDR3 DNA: TGTGCCAGCAGCAGTAACGGGGGAAATTCACCCCTCCACTTT; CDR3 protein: CASSSNGGNSPLHF
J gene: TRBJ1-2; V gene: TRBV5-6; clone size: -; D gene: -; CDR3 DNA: TGTGCCAGCACCTTGGGCAAATCCTATGGCTACACCTTC; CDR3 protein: CASTLGKSYGYTF
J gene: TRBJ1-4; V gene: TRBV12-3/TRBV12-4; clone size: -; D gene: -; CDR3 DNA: TGTGCCAGCAGTTTAGGGGGGCTTGAAAAACTGTTTTTT; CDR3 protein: CASSLGGLEKLFF
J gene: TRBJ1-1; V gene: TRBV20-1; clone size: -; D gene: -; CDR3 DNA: TGCAGTGCTAGACAGGCGGGTGAAGCTTTCTTT; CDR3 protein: CSARQAGEAFF
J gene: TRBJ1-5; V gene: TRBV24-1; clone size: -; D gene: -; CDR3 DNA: TGTGCCACCAGTGAGGGCTGGGATCAACCCCAGCATTTT; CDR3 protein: CATSEGWDQPQHF
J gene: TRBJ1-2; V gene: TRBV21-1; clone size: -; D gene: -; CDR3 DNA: TGTGCCAGCAGCAAAAAGGGGGCAGGCTATGGCTACACCTTC; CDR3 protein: CASSKKGAGYGYTF
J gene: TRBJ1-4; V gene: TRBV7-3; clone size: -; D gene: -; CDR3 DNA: TGTGCCAGCAACCCACGGGGGGGCGCCGGTGAAAAACTGTTTTTT; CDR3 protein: CASNPRGGAGEKLFF
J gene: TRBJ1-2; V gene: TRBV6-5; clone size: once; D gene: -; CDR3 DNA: TGTGCCAGCAGTTACGATTTTACGGTTTATGGCTACACCTTC; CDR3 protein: CASSYDFTVYGYTF
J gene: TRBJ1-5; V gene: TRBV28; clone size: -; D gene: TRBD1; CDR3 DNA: TGTGCCAGCAGCTACGGACGGGCAGGGGGGACCCAGCATTTT; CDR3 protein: CASSYGRAGGTQHF
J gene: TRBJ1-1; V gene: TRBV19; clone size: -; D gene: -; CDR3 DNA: TGTGCCAGCGCGATGGATTTAGCGCCAGCTTTCTTT; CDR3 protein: CASAMDLAPAFF
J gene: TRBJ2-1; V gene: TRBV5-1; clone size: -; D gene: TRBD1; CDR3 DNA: TGCGCCAGCAGCTTGGGGCCAGGGGGTGACAATGAGCAGTTCTTC; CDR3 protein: CASSLGPGGDNEQFF
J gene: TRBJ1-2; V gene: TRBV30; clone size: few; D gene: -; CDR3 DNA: TGTGCCTGGAGGGACGGTCGATTCTATGGCTACACCTTC; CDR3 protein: CAWRDGRFYGYTF
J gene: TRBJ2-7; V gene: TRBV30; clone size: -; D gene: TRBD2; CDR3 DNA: TGTGCCTGGACTAGCGGGATGGGCGTGGGAGACGAGCAGTACTTC; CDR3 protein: CAWTSGMGVGDEQYF
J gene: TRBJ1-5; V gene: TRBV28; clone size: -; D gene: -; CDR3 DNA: TGTGCCAGCAGTGGCAGCACCAATCAGCCCCAGCATTTT; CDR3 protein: CASSGSTNQPQHF
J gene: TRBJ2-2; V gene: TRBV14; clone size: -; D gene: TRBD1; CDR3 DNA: TGTGCCAGCAGCCGAGGGACAGGGGGCGTGACCGGGGAGCTGTTTTTT; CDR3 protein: CASSRGTGGVTGELFF
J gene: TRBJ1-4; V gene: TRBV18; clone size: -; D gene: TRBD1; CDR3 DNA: TGTGCCAGCTCACCAAAGGCGGCAGGGGGGAATGAAAAACTGTTTTTT; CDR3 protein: CASSPKAAGGNEKLFF
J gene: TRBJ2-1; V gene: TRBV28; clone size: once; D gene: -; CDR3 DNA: TGTGCCAGTACAGGTCATGCAATGAGGAATGAGCAGTTCTTC; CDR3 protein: CASTGHAMRNEQFF